One and the same sample provided the 21 T cell receptor beta chains below, sequenced in a study of blood T cells in healthy people across ages. A sample-barcoded 5' primer and a J-beta primer mix were used in a second PCR of about 7 to 12 cycles. TCRdb processed the 5' RACE reads anew with MiXCR; each CDR3 protein has one entry. The sample records about 1,600,000 distinct CDR3 sequences, roughly 40% being singletons. Sequences were obtained from blood. The receptors originated from a woman aged 18-29 years in good health.

This clonotype was picked up a small number of times. This chain links TRBV12-3 or TRBV12-4 with TRBJ2-3, with TRBD2 identical over 8 bases. The CDR3 runs to 16 residues. V was pared by 6 bases and J by 3 bases, with 11 bases of the junction left unmatched. CDR3 nucleotide sequence: TGTGCCAGCAGCCGGACTGCGGGGGGCATAACAGATACGCAGTATTTT. Translated, it gives CASSRTAGGITDTQYF.

The chain uses TRBV20-1 and TRBJ2-7; no reliable D call. This CDR3 is 13 amino acids long. The V end lost 5 bases, the J end lost 2 bases, and 13 bases lay between the germline ends. Germline V gene sequence: CDR1 DFQATT, CDR2 SNEGSKA (reference sequence). As DNA, the CDR3 is TGCAGTGCTCAAGCTCGGCAGACCTACGAGCAGTACTTC. Translated: CSAQARQTYEQYF.

This clonotype came up a few times. Here the CDR3 reads CASSGGERDEQFF. CDR3 nucleotides: TGCGCCAGCAGCGGGGGGGAACGGGATGAGCAGTTCTTC. V usage is TRBV5-1 and J usage is TRBJ2-1; 7 bases are a match to TRBD2. Germline V CDR1 and CDR2: SGHRS, YFSETQ. V was pared by 4 bases and J by 8 bases, with 6 bases of the junction left unmatched. There are 13 residues in the CDR3.

This chain uses TRBV11-2 with TRBJ2-3; D is perhaps TRBD1 (5 bases). The CDR3 has 13 residues. Per the germline V gene, CDR1 is SGHAT and CDR2 is FQNNGV. With 4 bases removed from V and 2 bases from J, the gap between germline ends came to 7 bases. As DNA, the CDR3 is TGTGCCAGCAGCTCGGACACCACAGATACGCAGTATTTT. Residues: CASSSDTTDTQYF.

This chain links TRBV9 with TRBJ2-5; TRBD2 matches at 11 bases. Germline V gene sequence: CDR1 SGDLS, CDR2 YYNGEE. The CDR3 is 16 residues long. J was trimmed by 5 bases and V by 3 bases; bases with no gene match: 9. The CDR3 nucleotides are TGTGCCAGCAGCGCAGCACCGGGACTAGCGGTGGAGACCCAGTACTTC. It encodes CASSAAPGLAVETQYF.

This clonotype has a handful of counts. This chain uses TRBV20-1 with TRBJ2-1; D not resolved. V was shortened by 1 base and J by 8 bases, with 27 bases between the two germline ends. The CDR3 runs 18 residues. Germline CDR1 and CDR2: DFQATT and SNEGSKA (reference sequence). The CDR3 DNA is TGCAGTGCTAGAGTCCCCCTGTGGAGTCGACAAAGTTTCCATGAGCAGTTCTTC. Encoded protein: CSARVPLWSRQSFHEQFF.

This clonotype turned up a few times. The rearrangement joins TRBV6-1 to TRBJ2-7; no clear D. The length of the CDR3 is 13 residues. The germline V and J ends were trimmed by 8 bases and 2 bases, with 13 bases remaining between them. Per the germline V gene, CDR1 is MNHNS and CDR2 is SASEGT. The CDR3 loop is CASLRGEPYEQYF. CDR3 DNA: TGTGCCAGCCTCCGTGGGGAACCCTACGAGCAGTACTTC.

This clonotype was detected a few times. This chain connects TRBV10-3 to TRBJ2-7, with TRBD1 as a possible D gene (6 bases). Germline values: CDR1 ENHRY, CDR2 SYGVKD. This CDR3 has 13 amino acids. The V gene lost 7 bases and the J gene lost 1 base, with 11 bases spanning the gap. The CDR3 DNA reads TGTGCCATCACACAGGACAGATCCTACGAGCAGTACTTC. Translating gives CAITQDRSYEQYF.

In DNA, the CDR3 is TGTGCCAGCAGCTTAGAGGACAGGGGCAATCAGCCCCAGCATTTT. It translates to CASSLEDRGNQPQHF. This sequence joins TRBV7-4 and TRBJ1-5, with 8 bases aligning to TRBD1. Losses at the gene ends were 1 base for V and 2 bases for J; bases not matched to a gene: 1. The CDR3 is 15 amino acids. Germline CDR1 SGHVT, CDR2 SQSDAQ.

The chain carries TRBV25-1 and TRBJ1-2; 12 bases map to TRBD1. The CDR3 totals 14 residues. With V trimmed by 3 bases and J by 9 bases, 5 bases remained unmatched. Germline V lookup: CDR1 MGHDK, CDR2 SYGVNS. CDR3 amino acids: CASSDGTGGRSYTF. In DNA, the CDR3 is TGTGCCAGCAGTGATGGGACAGGGGGCCGGAGCTACACCTTC.

The chain links TRBV6-6 to TRBJ2-2, with D unclear. With 6 bases removed from V and 5 bases from J, the gap between germline ends came to 10 bases. Germline CDR1 and CDR2: MNHNY and SVGAGI (reference sequence). This CDR3 has 13 residues. The CDR3 bases are TGTGCCAGCAGCAGCGCGGAAACCGGGGAGCTGTTTTTT. This sequence encodes CASSSAETGELFF.

The chain employs TRBV2 and TRBJ2-1, with D perhaps matching TRBD2 (5 bases). The closer fit of TRBJ2-7 to the DNA end suggests the J call may be wrong. CDR3 length: 14 residues. Germline V gene data show CDR1 as SNHLY and CDR2 as FYNNEI. CDR3 loop: CASRSRLSDNEQYF. The CDR3, as DNA: TGTGCCAGCAGGTCGAGACTATCCGACAATGAGCAGTACTTC.

This chain uses TRBV10-3 with TRBJ2-7; D gene uncertain. From germline, CDR1 is ENHRY and CDR2 SYGVKD. The CDR3 consists of 14 residues. The V and J ends lost 10 bases and 0 bases respectively, with 16 bases between them. The CDR3 region is CATAGPRNSYEQYF. CDR3 DNA: TGTGCCACCGCTGGGCCCCGTAACTCCTACGAGCAGTACTTC.

The chain carries TRBV20-1 and TRBJ1-2; D is undetermined. V was trimmed by 5 bases and J by 2 bases, leaving 15 bases between them. This CDR3 has 14 amino acids. Germline CDR1 reads DFQATT; CDR2 reads SNEGSKA (reference sequence). CDR3 protein: CSALRRIENYGYTF. CDR3 sequence (DNA): TGCAGTGCTCTCAGGCGAATTGAAAACTATGGCTACACCTTC.

This clonotype was counted many times. The chain recombines TRBV7-2 with TRBJ2-7; 7 nucleotides align to TRBD2. Germline V lookup: CDR1 SGHTA, CDR2 FQGNSA. The V segment lost 5 bases and the J segment 2 bases; nucleotides outside the gene matches: 9. The CDR3 covers 15 residues. The CDR3: CASSLGASGPYEQYF. CDR3 in DNA: TGTGCCAGCAGCCTCGGGGCTAGCGGACCCTACGAGCAGTACTTC.

A remark on this clonotype: The junction differs from germline at one of its ends, possibly a read error. The CDR3 nucleotides read TGTGCCGGCAGCCCCTGGACTCCCTACAATGAGCAGTTCTTC. This gives the protein CAGSPWTPYNEQFF. V is TRBV7-2 and J is TRBJ2-1; D might be TRBD2 (5 bases). The CDR3 contains 14 residues. CDR1 and CDR2 (germline): SGHTA, FQGNSA.

Points on this clonotype: The junction differs from germline at one of its ends, possibly a read error. The gene calls are TRBV18 and TRBJ1-5; TRBD1 matches 9 bases. CDR1 is KGHSH, CDR2 LQKENI, per germline. This CDR3 comprises 14 residues. CDR3: CASSPDRGYQPQHF. The CDR3, as DNA: TGTGCCAGTTCACCAGACAGGGGGTATCAGCCCCAGCATTTT.

The chain has TRBV20-1 and TRBJ2-4, with D possibly TRBD2 on 6 matching bases. The J call may be wrong; the DNA end is better matched by TRBJ2-7. Per germline, CDR1 DFQATT and CDR2 SNEGSKA (reference sequence). The CDR3 spans 13 residues. This CDR3 reads CSARVVGGYEQYF. CDR3 nucleotide sequence: TGCAGTGCTAGAGTAGTGGGGGGCTACGAGCAGTACTTC.

V gene TRBV5-1 combines with J gene TRBJ2-7; D may be TRBD1 or TRBD2 (5 bases each). The V gene lost 2 bases and the J gene lost 6 bases, with 18 bases spanning the gap. CDR3 length: 15 residues. CDR1 is SGHRS, CDR2 YFSETQ, per germline. CDR3 amino acids: CASSFNQGETAEQYF. Here the CDR3 DNA reads TGCGCCAGCAGCTTTAACCAGGGAGAGACCGCCGAGCAGTACTTC. The full variable domain, its missing parts supplied by reference TRBV5-1 and TRBJ2-7, is KAGVTQTPRYLIKTRGQQVTLSCSPISGHRSVSWYQQTPGQGLQFLFEYFSETQRNKGNFPGRFSGRQFSNSRSEMNVSTLELGDSALYLCASSFNQGETAEQYFGPGTRLTVT.

This clonotype was counted only a few times. The V and J genes are TRBV6-1 and TRBJ2-1; 10 bases agree with TRBD1. The CDR3 runs 16 residues. Unmatched junction bases numbered 5, after V lost 4 bases and J lost 2 bases. Germline V gene sequence: CDR1 MNHNS, CDR2 SASEGT. CDR3 in DNA: TGTGCCAGCAGTGCCCAGGGACAGGGGACCTACAATGAGCAGTTCTTC. It yields the protein CASSAQGQGTYNEQFF.

This clonotype occurred a few times. The chain uses TRBV4-2 and TRBJ1-2; D uncertain. CDR3 length equals 14 residues. Per germline, CDR1 LGHNA and CDR2 YNFKEQ. V was pared by 4 bases and J by 2 bases, with 11 bases between. The CDR3 reads CASSPERENYGYTF. CDR3 coding DNA: TGTGCCAGCAGCCCCGAGCGGGAAAACTATGGCTACACCTTC.